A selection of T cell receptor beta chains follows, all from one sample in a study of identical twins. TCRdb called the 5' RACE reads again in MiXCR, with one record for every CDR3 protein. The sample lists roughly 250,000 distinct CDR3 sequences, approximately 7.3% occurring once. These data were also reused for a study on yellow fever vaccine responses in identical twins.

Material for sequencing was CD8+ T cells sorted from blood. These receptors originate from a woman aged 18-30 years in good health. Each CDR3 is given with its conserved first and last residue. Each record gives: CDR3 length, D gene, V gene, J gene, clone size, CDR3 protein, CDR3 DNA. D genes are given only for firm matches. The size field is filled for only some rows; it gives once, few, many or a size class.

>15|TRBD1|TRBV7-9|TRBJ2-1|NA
CASSSYRGFWGEQFF
TGTGCCAGCAGCTCATACAGGGGATTCTGGGGTGAGCAGTTCTTC
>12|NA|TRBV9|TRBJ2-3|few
CASSLYGDTQYF
TGTGCCAGCAGCCTCTATGGAGATACGCAGTATTTT
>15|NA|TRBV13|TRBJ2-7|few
CASSSYAGPDYEQYF
TGTGCCAGCAGCTCGTACGCCGGGCCAGACTACGAGCAGTACTTC
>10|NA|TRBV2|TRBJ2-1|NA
CASNGNEQFF
TGTGCCAGCAATGGGAATGAGCAGTTCTTC
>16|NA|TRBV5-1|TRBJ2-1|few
CASSEGRGDTYNEQFF
TGCGCCAGCAGCGAAGGCCGGGGGGACACTTACAATGAGCAGTTCTTC
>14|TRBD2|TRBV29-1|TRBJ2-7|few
CSVPKTSGAYEQYF
TGCAGCGTTCCCAAGACTAGCGGAGCCTACGAGCAGTACTTC
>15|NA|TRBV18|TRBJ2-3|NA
CASSPRRKSTDTQYF
TGTGCCAGCTCACCACGAAGGAAGAGCACAGATACGCAGTATTTT
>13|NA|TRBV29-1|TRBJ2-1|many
CSVLGVGTSEQFF
TGCAGCGTACTGGGGGTGGGTACGAGTGAGCAGTTCTTC
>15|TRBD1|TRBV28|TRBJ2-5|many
CASNTIGTGGETQYF
TGTGCCAGCAATACCATCGGGACAGGGGGAGAGACCCAGTACTTC
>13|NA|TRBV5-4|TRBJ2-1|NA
CASSLEGFDEQFF
TGTGCCAGCAGCTTGGAAGGTTTCGATGAGCAGTTCTTC
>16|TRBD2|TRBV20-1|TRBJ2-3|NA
CSANGGNSGRLDTQYF
TGCAGTGCCAACGGGGGGAATAGCGGGAGATTGGATACGCAGTATTTT
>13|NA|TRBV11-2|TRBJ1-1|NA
CASSFRGTTEAFF
TGTGCCAGCAGCTTCAGGGGAACTACTGAAGCTTTCTTT
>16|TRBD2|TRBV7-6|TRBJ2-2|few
CASSLVASGFSGELFF
TGTGCCAGCAGCTTAGTAGCTAGCGGGTTCTCCGGGGAGCTGTTTTTT
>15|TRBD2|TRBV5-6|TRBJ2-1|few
CASSWGPGTNNEQFF
TGTGCCAGCAGCTGGGGCCCCGGGACTAACAATGAGCAGTTCTTC
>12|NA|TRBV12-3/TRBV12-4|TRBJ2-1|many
CASSLGRNEQFF
TGTGCCAGCAGTTTGGGTAGGAATGAGCAGTTCTTC
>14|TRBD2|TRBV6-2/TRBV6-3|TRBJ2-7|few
CASDLAGGPYEQYF
TGTGCCAGTGACCTAGCGGGAGGACCCTACGAGCAGTACTTC
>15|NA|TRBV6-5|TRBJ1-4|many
CASSYIPGPGEKLFF
TGTGCCAGCAGTTACATACCCGGGCCTGGTGAAAAACTGTTTTTT
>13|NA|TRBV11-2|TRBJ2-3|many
CASSIRRGDTQYF
TGTGCCAGCAGCATCAGACGAGGGGATACGCAGTATTTT